This TCR beta chain emerged from a study of T cells in Graves' hyperthyroidism and ophthalmopathy. Study context: Pretreatment peripheral blood was obtained at initial diagnosis. Whole-study results and caveats: Peripheral blood also featured most of the thyroid clonotypes expanded above 0.001.

On this clonotype: Its antigen is unknown. Being one base from a much bigger clone, this may be a read error.

The TCR beta CDR3 regions underwent amplification using RNA transcripts as the source. First-round RT-PCR of the TCR CDR3 relied on the HTBI primer set. TCRdb analysed the multiplex PCR reads with MiXCR anew, one entry per CDR3 protein. The table shows approximately 640,000 distinct CDR3 sequences, with roughly 15% occurring only once. Unmatched junction bases numbered 11, after V lost 1 base and J lost 4 bases. The CDR3 sequence is 16 residues long. The germline V gene encodes CDR1 DFQATT and CDR2 SNEGSKA (reference sequence). No progression to ophthalmopathy during 18 months of follow-up defined stable disease. Diagnoses were made from clinical symptoms, serum measures (thyroxine and TRAb), thyroid ultrasound and orbital computed tomography.

The genes are TRBV20-1 and TRBJ2-7; 9 bases align to TRBD2. The receptor was isolated from a woman in her twenties or thirties with Graves' hyperthyroidism. The sample consisted of blood. The CDR3 coding sequence is TGCAGTGCTAGAGGTTCCCGGGGTAGCGGGGGATACGAGCAGTACTTC. Translation gives CSARGSRGSGGYEQYF.